Presented here are 2 T cell receptor beta chains from one specimen sequenced in a study of T cell responses to AZD1222 COVID-19 vaccine. Libraries were prepared by immunoSEQ multiplex PCR; TCRdb keeps only in-frame clonotypes and omits some of them. Among some 150,000 clones listed, approximately 78% were seen once. The material was peripheral blood, obtained on day 0 of MenACWY control vaccination. The receptors derive from an adult in good health.

This clone has only a few counts. This chain uses TRBV5-1 with TRBJ1-6; weak D call: TRBD1 (5 bases). There are 17 residues in the CDR3. The germline V gene has CDR1 SGHRS and CDR2 YFSETQ. Trimming removed 0 bases at V and 2 bases at J, with 12 bases between. The CDR3 sequence: CASSLGGTATYNSPLHF. The DNA of the CDR3 is TGCGCCAGCAGCTTGGGCGGGACCGCGACCTATAATTCACCCCTCCACTTT.

CDR3 sequence: CASSQGWRGGNEQFF. CDR3 DNA: TGTGCCAGCAGCCAAGGTTGGCGGGGGGGCAATGAGCAGTTCTTC. J is TRBJ2-1 and V is TRBV4-2; 9 bases line up with TRBD2. V lost 1 base to trimming and J lost 6 bases; unmatched junction nucleotides: 4. The germline V gene encodes CDR1 LGHNA and CDR2 YNFKEQ. The CDR3 covers 15 residues.